This note documents a single T cell receptor (beta chain) sequence. Its target is unknown. This sample was included in a study of T-cell reconstitution after alpha-beta-depleted transplantation in children. V lost 2 bases, J lost 6 bases, and 4 bases lay in between. In germline, CDR1 is SEHNR, CDR2 FQNEAQ (reference sequence). CDR3 length: 11 residues. Whole-study findings and limits: Some patients showed high day-60 TCRbeta diversity, which derived from surviving recipient T cells and thymic progenitors. The origin of alpha-beta T cells about two months after transplant was reportedly several hundred expanded graft clones. Counts and diversity of T cells one year after transplant came mostly from newly produced T cells.

Unique molecular identifiers were built into the TCRbeta library. TCRdb recomputed calls from the PCR reads with MiXCR, one row per CDR3 protein. The sample lists about 250,000 distinct CDR3 sequences, roughly a quarter seen once, with more than 4.5% in the top ten. The TCR comes from a female patient under 10 years old who had a stem cell transplant for congenital amegakaryocytic thrombocytopenia, so the T cells may come from the graft donor. This chain joins TRBV7-9 and TRBJ1-2; D call uncertain. The sample was PBMCs, mostly from graft donor cells, taken 360 days after TCRalphabeta/CD19-depleted stem cell transplant. Written as DNA, the CDR3 is TGTGCCAGCAGCTTAATGGATGGCTACACCTTC. This codes for CASSLMDGYTF.